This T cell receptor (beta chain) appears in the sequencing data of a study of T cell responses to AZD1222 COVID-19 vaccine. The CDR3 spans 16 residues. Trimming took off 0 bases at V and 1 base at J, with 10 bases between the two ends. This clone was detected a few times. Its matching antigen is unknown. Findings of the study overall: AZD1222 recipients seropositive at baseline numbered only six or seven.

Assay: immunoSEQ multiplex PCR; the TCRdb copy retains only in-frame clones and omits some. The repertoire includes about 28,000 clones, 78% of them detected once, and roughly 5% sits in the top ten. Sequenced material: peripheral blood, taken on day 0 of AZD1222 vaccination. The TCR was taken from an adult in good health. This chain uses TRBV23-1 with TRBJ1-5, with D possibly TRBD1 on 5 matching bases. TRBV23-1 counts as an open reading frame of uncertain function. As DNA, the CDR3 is TGCGCCAGCAGTCAATCGTGGGGGACGAGCAATCAGCCCCAGCATTTT. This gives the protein CASSQSWGTSNQPQHF.